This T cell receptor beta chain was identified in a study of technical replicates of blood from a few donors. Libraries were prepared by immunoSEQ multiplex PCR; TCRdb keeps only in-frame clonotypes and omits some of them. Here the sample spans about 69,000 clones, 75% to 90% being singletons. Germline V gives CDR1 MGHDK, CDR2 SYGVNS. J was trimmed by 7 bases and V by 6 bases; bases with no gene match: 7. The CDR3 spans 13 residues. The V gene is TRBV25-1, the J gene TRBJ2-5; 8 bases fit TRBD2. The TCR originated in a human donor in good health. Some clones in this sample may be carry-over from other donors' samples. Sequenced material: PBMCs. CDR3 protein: CASSEPGLGTQYF. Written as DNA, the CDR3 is TGTGCCAGCAGCGAGCCGGGACTAGGGACCCAGTACTTC.